A selection of T cell receptor beta chains follows, all from one sample in a study of T cell changes during pregnancy in multiple sclerosis. Libraries were prepared by immunoSEQ multiplex PCR; TCRdb keeps only in-frame clonotypes and omits some of them. Of about 67,000 clones listed, 91% are singletons. Sequenced material: peripheral blood, taken in the first trimester of pregnancy. These receptors were collected from a female donor with multiple sclerosis, enrolled in a pregnancy study. CDR3s include the opening cysteine and the closing phenylalanine or tryptophan. The D gene is left open where the match is weak.

V gene: TRBV18; J gene: TRBJ2-6; D gene: TRBD1; CDR3 protein: CASSPPKGALTVTSGANVLTF
V gene: TRBV6-1; J gene: TRBJ2-1; D gene: TRBD2; CDR3 protein: CATQTSGRYNEQFF
V gene: TRBV5-1; J gene: TRBJ2-7; D gene: NA; CDR3 protein: CASSLNSGSYEQYF
V gene: TRBV29-1; J gene: TRBJ1-2; D gene: NA; CDR3 protein: CSVRWGGGYGYTF
V gene: TRBV28; J gene: TRBJ2-3; D gene: TRBD2; CDR3 protein: CASSASGLTDTQYF
V gene: TRBV2; J gene: TRBJ2-7; D gene: NA; CDR3 protein: CASTPRTNSHEQYF
V gene: TRBV14; J gene: TRBJ1-5; D gene: NA; CDR3 protein: CASSQGVQGADDSNQPQHF
V gene: TRBV11-2; J gene: TRBJ2-7; D gene: TRBD2; CDR3 protein: CASETGTSGRGREQYF
V gene: TRBV7-9; J gene: TRBJ1-4; D gene: TRBD1; CDR3 protein: CASSTRTGEKLFF
V gene: TRBV6-5; J gene: TRBJ1-4; D gene: NA; CDR3 protein: CASSYWGGEKLFF
V gene: TRBV6-1; J gene: TRBJ1-3; D gene: NA; CDR3 protein: CASRPGAGNTIYF